What follows are 11 T cell receptor beta chains derived from one specimen sequenced in a study of tumor-infiltrating lymphocytes in primary liver carcinoma. Co-extracting RNA and DNA was done with about 17-30 mg of unsorted bulk tissue as input. The investigators made TCR beta cDNA from about 500 ng total RNA, using a constant-region primer. Libraries for TCR beta were built through three nested multiplex PCR rounds, which together made up a slightly modified ARM-PCR procedure. Researchers ran the first two PCR rounds for ten to eleven cycles each with TRBV1-TRBV30 forward primers and a C-beta reverse primer. TCRdb independently ran MiXCR on the multiplex PCR reads; one entry per CDR3 protein. The sample shows roughly 80,000 distinct CDR3 sequences, about 75% of them seen only once. The sequenced material came from tumor-adjacent normal liver tissue. Every receptor here comes from a man aged 40-55 years with primary liver carcinoma and hepatitis B virus infection.

Comment on this clonotype: A junction end diverges from the germline sequence, so it may reflect a read error. The chain combines TRBV11-1 with TRBJ2-1, with 10 positions matching TRBD2. The CDR3 loop spans 17 amino acids. Per germline, CDR1 SGHAT and CDR2 FQDESV (reference sequence). The CDR3 bases are TGTACCAGCAGCTTAGTCTCTAGCGGGAGCTCCTACAATAAGCAGTTCTTC. It yields the protein CTSSLVSSGSSYNKQFF.

Comment on this clonotype: One end of the junction is discordant with germline, which a read error may explain. This chain connects TRBV29-1 to TRBJ2-3; 8 positions agree with TRBD1. CDR1 SQVTM and CDR2 ANQGSEA come from the germline V gene. The CDR3 totals 15 residues. The CDR3 DNA sequence: TGCAGCGCTGAAGACAATGACAGGGGCAAACTTACGCGGTATTTT. This sequence encodes CSAEDNDRGKLTRYF.

About this clonotype itself: The CDR3 does not close with the conserved phenylalanine or tryptophan, likely indicating a read error. The chain combines TRBV11-2 with TRBJ2-2; D could derive from TRBD1 or TRBD2 (5 bases each). The CDR3 length is 14 residues. CDR1 SGHAT and CDR2 FQNNGV come from the germline V gene. The CDR3, as DNA: TGTGCCAGCAGCACAGACTCGGACACCGGGGAACTGTTTTAT. Translation: CASSTDSDTGELFY.

Concerning this clonotype: The CDR3 does not close with the conserved phenylalanine or tryptophan, likely indicating a read error. The chain links TRBV30 to TRBJ2-3, with 9 bases identical to TRBD2. Germline values: CDR1 GTSNPN, CDR2 SVGIG (reference sequence). The CDR3 sequence is 14 residues long. This CDR3 reads CAWSWAGGADMQYL. The CDR3 bases are TGTGCCTGGAGCTGGGCGGGGGGGGCAGATATGCAGTATCTT.

CDR3 DNA sequence: TGTGCCAGCAGTATAGTCAGGCCCGGGGAGACCCAGTACTTC. This gives the protein CASSIVRPGETQYF. This rearrangement joins TRBV6-5 to TRBJ2-5; D call uncertain. The CDR3 spans 14 residues. Deletions cut 5 bases from V and 5 bases from J, with 15 bases between. Germline V gene data show CDR1 as MNHEY and CDR2 as SVGAGI.

In its sample, this clonotype was seen a few times. The chain employs TRBV5-5 and TRBJ2-3; 13 nucleotides align to TRBD2. With V trimmed by 4 bases and J by 5 bases, 4 bases remained unmatched. Germline values: CDR1 SGHKS, CDR2 YYEKEE (reference sequence). The CDR3 totals 15 residues. DNA of the CDR3: TGTGCCAGCAGCCCAGGACTAGCGGGAGAAGATACGCAGTATTTT. It codes for CASSPGLAGEDTQYF.

Concerning this clonotype itself: Mismatch with germline at one junction end may stem from a read error. The V call is TRBV11-3, the J call TRBJ2-3; 14 bases align to TRBD2. CDR1 is SGHNT and CDR2 is YENEEA in the germline V gene. The CDR3 loop spans 18 amino acids. The CDR3 DNA reads TGTGTCAGCAGTTCCCCCCGGACTAGCGGGAGGAACACAGATATGCAGTATTTT. Translated, it gives CVSSSPRTSGRNTDMQYF.

This clonotype came up once. For the CDR3, the DNA is TGTGCCAGCAGCGTCGGGACTAGAGAGATTAATAAGGAGTTCTTC. Amino acid sequence: CASSVGTREINKEFF. This chain joins TRBV11-3 and TRBJ2-1; 8 bases align to TRBD2. The germline V gene encodes CDR1 SGHNT and CDR2 YENEEA. Trimming removed 5 bases from V and 14 bases from J; junction bases left unmatched: 17. This CDR3 is built from 15 residues.

A note on this clonotype: An end of the junction differs from the germline gene, which may be a read error. The chain is built from TRBV5-1 and TRBJ2-7; a weak D match, TRBD2 (6 bases). CDR1 is SGHRS and CDR2 is YFSETQ in the germline V gene. The length of the CDR3 is 16 residues. This chain's CDR3 is CTSSLDGSGETYERYF. CDR3 nucleotide sequence: TGCACCAGCAGCTTGGATGGTAGCGGCGAGACCTACGAGCGGTACTTC.

The chain combines TRBV11-2 with TRBJ2-5; TRBD2 might be the D (5 bases). Looked up from germline, CDR1 is SGHAT and CDR2 is FQNNGV. Trimming removed 5 bases at V and 5 bases at J, with 18 bases between. CDR3 length: 15 residues. This chain's CDR3 is CASSLNPELAETQYF. CDR3 sequence (DNA): TGTGCCAGCAGCCTCAACCCGGAGTTAGCGGAGACCCAGTACTTC.

The chain is built from TRBV4-1 and TRBJ2-1; possible D gene TRBD2, 7 bases. V was shortened by 1 base and J by 7 bases, with 32 bases between the two germline ends. CDR1 is MGHRA and CDR2 is YSYEKL in the germline V gene. This CDR3 is 21 amino acids long. The CDR3 region has the DNA TGCGCCAGCAGCCAAGGTACGCGGGGGCAGGGGTTTCTCACCCCCACGAATGAGCAGTTCTTC. This sequence encodes CASSQGTRGQGFLTPTNEQFF.